The 22 T cell receptor beta chains below come from one sample, sequenced in a study of chemoradiotherapy in HPV16-positive cancers. Measured with immunoSEQ multiplex PCR; TCRdb has only the in-frame clones, and not every one. The sample lists around 2,300 clones, around 81% occurring once. Sequencing used tumor tissue, obtained from a patient who underwent chemoradiotherapy. These receptor sequences come from a human donor with HPV-associated anogenital cancer.

CDR3 sequence (DNA): TGTGCCAGCAGCCTTAGTCAGGGAGGAGATACGCAGTATTTT. It encodes CASSLSQGGDTQYF. The J gene is TRBJ2-3, the V gene TRBV6-5, with D maybe TRBD2 (6 bases). CDR3 length equals 14 residues. The V end lost 6 bases, the J end lost 5 bases, and 15 bases lay between the germline ends. In germline, CDR1 is MNHEY, CDR2 SVGAGI.

This clone was observed a few times. V is TRBV7-9 and J is TRBJ1-1; D call uncertain. V shed 11 bases and J shed 1 base, with 14 bases lying between them. Germline-derived CDR1 and CDR2 are SEHNR and FQNEAQ (reference sequence). The CDR3 is made up of 13 amino acids. In DNA, the CDR3 is TGTGCCTCCCACTTGGGAGGGAACACTGAAGCTTTCTTT. As protein: CASHLGGNTEAFF.

The chain employs TRBV5-1 and TRBJ2-1; D is possibly TRBD1 (6 bases). The CDR3 is made up of 13 amino acids. Germline CDR1 reads SGHRS; CDR2 reads YFSETQ. Trimming stripped 2 bases from V and 6 bases from J, with 9 bases between. The CDR3 sequence: CASSFGGINEQFF. Here the CDR3 DNA reads TGCGCCAGCAGCTTTGGGGGCATCAATGAGCAGTTCTTC.

The rearrangement links TRBV6-5 to TRBJ2-7; perhaps D is TRBD1 or TRBD2 (7 bases each). The CDR3 has 16 residues. Germline-derived CDR1 and CDR2 are MNHEY and SVGAGI. V was cut by 4 bases and J by 4 bases, with 20 bases left in between. CDR3 sequence reads: CASSSRGGGGTYEQYF. CDR3 DNA: TGTGCCAGCAGTTCCAGGGGGGGAGGCGGGACTTACGAGCAGTACTTC.

This clone was observed a single time. The chain employs TRBV10-3 and TRBJ2-3; TRBD2 aligns across 9 bases. After removal of 7 bases from V and 6 bases from J, the junction contained 2 bases not matched to a gene. Germline CDR1 ENHRY, CDR2 SYGVKD. The CDR3 spans 12 residues. CDR3 DNA: TGTGCCATCAATACTAGCGGGGATACGCAGTATTTT. Translating it yields CAINTSGDTQYF.

V and J are TRBV11-2 and TRBJ1-1; D unclear. From germline, CDR1 is SGHAT and CDR2 FQNNGV. This CDR3 spans 14 amino acids. V lost 1 base and J 2 bases, leaving 8 bases between the germline ends. CDR3 amino acids: CASSLVSDNTEAFF. CDR3 nucleotide sequence: TGTGCCAGCAGCTTAGTTTCGGACAACACTGAAGCTTTCTTT. Drawing the rest from reference TRBV11-2 and TRBJ1-1, the complete variable domain is EAGVAQSPRYKIIEKRQSVAFWCNPISGHATLYWYQQILGQGPKLLIQFQNNGVVDDSQLPKDRFSAERLKGVDSTLKIQPAKLEDSAVYLCASSLVSDNTEAFFGQGTRLTVV.

The rearrangement joins TRBV5-6 to TRBJ2-5; D may be TRBD1 (6 bases). This CDR3 region has 16 residues. Per the germline V gene, CDR1 is SGHDT and CDR2 is YYEEEE. V lost 3 bases, J lost 3 bases, and 18 bases lay in between. The CDR3 reads CASSSPRTDTKETQYF. The CDR3 bases are TGTGCCAGCAGCTCGCCACGGACAGATACAAAAGAGACCCAGTACTTC. The full variable domain, rest sourced from reference TRBV5-6 and TRBJ2-5, is DAGVTQSPTHLIKTRGQQVTLRCSPKSGHDTVSWYQQALGQGPQFIFQYYEEEERQRGNFPDRFSGHQFPNYSSELNVNALLLGDSALYLCASSSPRTDTKETQYFGPGTRLLVL.

The chain employs TRBV19 and TRBJ2-6; D is undetermined. The V and J ends lost 2 bases and 0 bases respectively, with 8 bases between them. CDR1 is LNHDA and CDR2 is SQIVND in the germline V gene (reference sequence). The CDR3 consists of 16 residues. CDR3: CASSISDTSGANVLTF. DNA for the CDR3: TGTGCCAGTAGTATATCAGACACCTCTGGGGCCAACGTCCTGACTTTC.

In its sample, this clone was seen a few times. V and J are TRBV27 and TRBJ2-7; TRBD1 aligns across 8 bases. The CDR3 consists of 14 residues. V shed 5 bases and J 3 bases; nucleotides not matched to a gene: 6. CDR1 MNHEY and CDR2 SMNVEV come from the germline V gene (reference sequence). CDR3 sequence (DNA): TGTGCCAGCAGTACCCGGACAGGGTTCTACGAGCAGTACTTC. It is translated as CASSTRTGFYEQYF.

The CDR3 is CASSFGQGDKNIQYF. The DNA for the CDR3 is TGCGCCAGCAGCTTCGGGCAAGGGGACAAAAACATTCAGTACTTC. The chain uses TRBV5-1 and TRBJ2-4; D may be TRBD1 (5 bases). CDR3 length equals 15 residues. V lost 2 bases and J lost 3, with 12 bases in between. Germline CDR1 and CDR2: SGHRS and YFSETQ.

The chain recombines TRBV2 with TRBJ2-2; 7 positions agree with TRBD1. V dropped 5 bases and J dropped 7; count of bases not matched to a gene: 10. This CDR3 has 15 residues. In germline, CDR1 is SNHLY, CDR2 FYNNEI. In DNA, the CDR3 is TGTGCCAGCAGTCCCCCAAGGACAGGTCTCGGGGAGCTGTTTTTT. It encodes CASSPPRTGLGELFF.

The rearrangement links TRBV4-3 to TRBJ1-1; D gene unclear. This CDR3 is 13 amino acids long. The V gene's germline CDR1 is LGHNA and CDR2 YSLEER. The V and J ends lost 4 bases and 4 bases respectively, with 10 bases between them. Here the CDR3 reads CASSPSAVTEAFF. CDR3 sequence (DNA): TGCGCCAGCAGCCCCTCCGCAGTCACTGAAGCTTTCTTT.

The rearrangement joins TRBV6-1 to TRBJ1-5; the D gene is possibly TRBD1 (6 bases). Trimming stripped 1 base from V and 2 bases from J, with 12 bases between. The CDR3 is 16 residues long. Per the germline V gene, CDR1 is MNHNS and CDR2 is SASEGT. The CDR3 loop reads CASSEDTGSGNQPQHF. The CDR3 nucleotides are TGTGCCAGCAGTGAAGATACAGGGTCGGGCAATCAGCCCCAGCATTTT.

J is TRBJ2-1 and V is TRBV7-8, with D perhaps being TRBD1 or TRBD2 (5 bases each). CDR3 length: 15 residues. Germline assignment: CDR1 SGHVS and CDR2 FQNEAQ. The V and J ends lost 0 bases and 9 bases respectively, with 15 bases between them. The DNA for the CDR3 is TGTGCCAGCAGCTTAGCCCCCGGGACCATAAGTGAGCAGTTCTTC. Translating it yields CASSLAPGTISEQFF.

The chain combines TRBV5-6 with TRBJ2-1; maybe TRBD1 (5 bases). V lost 4 bases and J 3 bases, leaving 14 bases between the germline ends. In germline, CDR1 is SGHDT, CDR2 YYEEEE. This CDR3 has 15 amino acids. The CDR3 nucleotides are TGTGCCAGCAGCAGTGACAGATATAACTACAATGAGCAGTTCTTC. Translated, it gives CASSSDRYNYNEQFF.

Only a few counts were recorded for this clone. The chain employs TRBV6-6 and TRBJ1-5; D uncertain. Trimming took 9 bases from V and 5 from J, leaving 8 bases between them. CDR1 and CDR2 from the germline V gene are MNHNY and SVGAGI (reference sequence). The CDR3 contains 11 residues. The CDR3 sequence is CASGKDQPQHF. The CDR3 coding sequence is TGTGCCAGTGGAAAGGATCAGCCCCAGCATTTT.

This chain connects TRBV10-3 to TRBJ1-2; possibly TRBD1 for D (5 bases). V was pared by 2 bases and J by 5 bases, with 15 bases between. The V gene's germline CDR1 is ENHRY and CDR2 SYGVKD. The CDR3 consists of 15 residues. The CDR3 nucleotides are TGTGCCATCAGTGAGGCGCGGGGGTCTTATTATGGCTACACCTTC. This gives the protein CAISEARGSYYGYTF.

V is TRBV28 and J is TRBJ1-4; TRBD1 might be the D (5 bases). The germline CDR1 and CDR2 sequences are MDHEN and SYDVKM. The CDR3 runs 14 residues. V was trimmed by 6 bases and J by 4 bases, leaving 12 bases between them. In DNA, the CDR3 is TGTGCCAGCAGACCTGCGGGGGTTAATGAAAAACTGTTTTTT. It yields the protein CASRPAGVNEKLFF.

The V call is TRBV4-3, the J call TRBJ1-2, with 9 bases matching TRBD1. The germline gives CDR1 LGHNA, CDR2 YSLEER. Unmatched junction bases numbered 6, after V lost 1 base and J lost 3 bases. CDR3 length: 16 residues. The DNA for the CDR3 is TGCGCCAGCAGCCAAGTCGGGACAGGGTATCACTATGGCTACACCTTC. Amino acids: CASSQVGTGYHYGYTF.

The chain uses TRBV11-2 and TRBJ2-4, with unresolved D. The germline V and J ends were trimmed by 0 bases and 0 bases, with 9 bases remaining between them. From germline, CDR1 is SGHAT and CDR2 FQNNGV. The CDR3 spans 16 residues. For the CDR3, the DNA is TGTGCCAGCAGCTTAGATCCCTTAATAGCCAAAAACATTCAGTACTTC. Translated: CASSLDPLIAKNIQYF.

This clone has more than one count but fewer than ten. V is TRBV15 and J is TRBJ2-2, with 8 bases fitting TRBD1. CDR3 length equals 22 residues. The V gene end was trimmed by 0 bases and the J gene end by 5 bases; junction bases not matched to a gene: 23. Germline CDR1 LNHNV, CDR2 YYDKDF (reference sequence). CDR3 sequence reads: CATSRDIDQGHRWTGRTGELFF. CDR3 nucleotides: TGTGCCACCAGCAGAGATATCGATCAGGGGCATCGGTGGACAGGGCGGACCGGGGAGCTGTTTTTT.

The chain uses TRBV19 and TRBJ1-1; possibly TRBD1 for D (5 bases). The CDR3 contains 14 residues. Germline values: CDR1 LNHDA, CDR2 SQIVND (reference sequence). Trimming stripped 6 bases from V and 4 bases from J, with 15 bases between. The DNA of the CDR3 is TGTGCCAGTAGGGTAACGGGGGAAGTCACTGAAGCTTTCTTT. Translated, it gives CASRVTGEVTEAFF.